The entry that follows covers one TCR beta chain sequence. Antigen specificity is unknown. Germline V gene sequence: CDR1 SNHLY, CDR2 FYNNEI. The CDR3 loop spans 16 amino acids. After removal of 7 bases from V and 5 bases from J, the junction contained 12 bases not matched to a gene. The sample belongs to a study of shared clonotypes between healthy human individuals. Regarding the study as a whole: Larger richness was generally estimated for naive than memory subsets. The study sampled only blood, and tissue repertoires likely differ.

TCRdb keeps only in-frame clones here, not all; method: immunoSEQ multiplex PCR. This sample has 1.4 million or so clones, with 98% to 99% found just once. The sample consisted of naive CD4+ T cells sorted from blood. The subset is: CD45RA+ positively selected. The clonotype comes from a man younger than 45 in good health. The gene calls are TRBV2 and TRBJ2-5; 11 positions match TRBD2. CDR3 sequence: CASKYGTSGGGETQYF. The CDR3 DNA reads TGTGCCAGCAAGTATGGGACTAGCGGAGGAGGGGAGACCCAGTACTTC.